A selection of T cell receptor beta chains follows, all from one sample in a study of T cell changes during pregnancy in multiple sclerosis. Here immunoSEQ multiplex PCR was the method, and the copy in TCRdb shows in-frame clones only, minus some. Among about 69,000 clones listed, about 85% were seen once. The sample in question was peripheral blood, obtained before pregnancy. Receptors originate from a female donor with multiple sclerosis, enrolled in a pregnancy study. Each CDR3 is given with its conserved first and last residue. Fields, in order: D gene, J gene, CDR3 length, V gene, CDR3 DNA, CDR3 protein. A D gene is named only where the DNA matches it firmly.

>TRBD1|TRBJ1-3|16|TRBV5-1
TGCGCCAGCAGCACTGTTGGGACAGCTACTGGAAACACCATATATTTT
CASSTVGTATGNTIYF
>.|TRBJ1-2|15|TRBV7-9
TGTGCCAGCAGCTTATGGCAGGGTGGTAGCTATGGCTACACCTTC
CASSLWQGGSYGYTF
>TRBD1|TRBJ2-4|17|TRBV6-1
TGTGCCAGCAGTGATTTTGTCACAGGGGGAGGCAAAAACATTCAGTACTTC
CASSDFVTGGGKNIQYF
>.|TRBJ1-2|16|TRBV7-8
TGTGCCAGCAGTTCCCGGCCGAAGGGGGGGACGTATGGCTACACCTTC
CASSSRPKGGTYGYTF
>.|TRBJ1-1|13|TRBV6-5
TGTGCCAGCAGGATTTGGCAGAACACTGAAGCTTTCTTT
CASRIWQNTEAFF
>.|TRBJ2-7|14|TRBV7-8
TGTGCCAGCAGCTTCTCGGAGGGGGCGTACGAGCAGTACTTC
CASSFSEGAYEQYF
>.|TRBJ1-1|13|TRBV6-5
TGTGCCAGCAGTACCCGGGGGTGGACTGAAGCTTTCTTT
CASSTRGWTEAFF
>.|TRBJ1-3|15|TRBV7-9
TGTGCCAGCAGCTTAGAAAGGGGCGCCGGAAACACCATATATTTT
CASSLERGAGNTIYF
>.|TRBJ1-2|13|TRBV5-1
TGCGCCAGCAGCTTGGGTCCGACATATGGCTACACCTTC
CASSLGPTYGYTF
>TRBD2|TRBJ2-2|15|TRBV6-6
TGTGCCAGCAGCCTAGCGGGGGGGAACACCGGGGAGCTGTTTTTT
CASSLAGGNTGELFF
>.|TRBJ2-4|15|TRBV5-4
TGTGCCAGCAGCTTGGACCAGGTTGAGGGCAACATTCAGTACTTC
CASSLDQVEGNIQYF
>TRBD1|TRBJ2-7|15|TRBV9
TGTGCCAGCAGCGTCACGGACAGGGGGCATTACGAGCAGTACTTC
CASSVTDRGHYEQYF
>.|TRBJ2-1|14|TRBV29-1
TGCAGCGTTGAACAGCAGGGGCCAGGTAATGAGCAGTTCTTC
CSVEQQGPGNEQFF
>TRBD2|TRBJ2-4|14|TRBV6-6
TGTGCCAGCAGTCAAAGGACTAGGGTGAACATTCAGTACTTC
CASSQRTRVNIQYF
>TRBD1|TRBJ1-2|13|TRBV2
TGTGCCAGCAGATCGACAGGGAGGTATGGCTACACCTTC
CASRSTGRYGYTF
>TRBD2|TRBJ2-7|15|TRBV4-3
TGCGCCAGCAGCCAAGTCAGCGGGGGGGCATACGAGCAGTACTTC
CASSQVSGGAYEQYF
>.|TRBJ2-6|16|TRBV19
TGTGCCAGTAGTATGAGGTCTACCGGGGGGGCCAACGTCCTGACTTTC
CASSMRSTGGANVLTF
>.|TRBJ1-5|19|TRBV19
TGTGCCAGTAGTATAGATCCCCCCCGGACAGATCTTGGCAATCAGCCCCAGCATTTT
CASSIDPPRTDLGNQPQHF
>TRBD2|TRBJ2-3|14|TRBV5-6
TGTGCCAGCAGCCATAGCGGGAGCACAGATACGCAGTATTTT
CASSHSGSTDTQYF
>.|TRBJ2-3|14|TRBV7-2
TGTGCCAGCACCACTAGCCGGCACACAGATACGCAGTATTTT
CASTTSRHTDTQYF
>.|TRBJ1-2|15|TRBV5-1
TGCGCCAGCAGCTTGGATTCACAGGGTCACTATGGCTACACCTTC
CASSLDSQGHYGYTF
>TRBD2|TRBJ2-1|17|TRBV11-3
TGTGCCAGCAGCTTAGTGGCGGGAGGGCCAAGTCACAATGAGCAGTTCTTC
CASSLVAGGPSHNEQFF
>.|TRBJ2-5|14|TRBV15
TGTGCCACCAGGTCCGACAAGATAAGGGAGACCCAGTACTTC
CATRSDKIRETQYF